Below, 23 T cell receptor beta chains from the same sample are listed, as sequenced in a study of shared clonotypes between healthy human individuals. Profiling relied on immunoSEQ multiplex PCR, and the TCRdb table lists in-frame clones only, not all of them. The repertoire consists of 2.5 million or so clones, with around 90% occurring once and the leading ten covering 0.11% to 0.15%. Sequenced sample: naive CD4+ T cells sorted from blood. The subset here: CD45RA+ positively selected. The receptors shown here come from a man younger than 35 in good health.

The V and J genes are TRBV30 and TRBJ1-6, with no clear D. This CDR3 has 13 residues. The germline CDR1 and CDR2 sequences are GTSNPN and SVGIG (reference sequence). The germline V and J ends were trimmed by 3 bases and 6 bases, with 9 bases remaining between them. The CDR3 coding sequence is TGTGCCTGGAGAAGTTTGGTTAATTCACCCCTCCACTTT. As protein: CAWRSLVNSPLHF.

The rearrangement joins TRBV30 to TRBJ1-3, with a tentative D call TRBD1 (6 bases). Germline CDR1 and CDR2: GTSNPN and SVGIG (reference sequence). V was shortened by 4 bases and J by 4 bases, with 14 bases between the two germline ends. CDR3 size: 14 residues. CDR3 nucleotide sequence: TGTGCCTGGACCCTAGGGACACGCGGAAACACCATATATTTT. It codes for CAWTLGTRGNTIYF.

This clone was detected only once. The same CDR3 also results from other DNA sequences found in this sample. This chain uses TRBV5-1 with TRBJ2-5; D is possibly TRBD2 (6 bases). CDR1 is SGHRS and CDR2 is YFSETQ in the germline V gene. The CDR3 is 14 residues long. V gave up 1 base and J gave up 2 bases, with 9 bases separating them. CDR3 sequence: CASSLSSAQETQYF. DNA of the CDR3: TGCGCCAGCAGCTTGTCTAGCGCTCAAGAGACCCAGTACTTC.

The chain joins TRBV6-1 to TRBJ2-6, with D hard to call. The CDR3 spans 16 residues. The ends were cut back, 0 bases at V and 0 bases at J, with 6 bases in the middle. Germline V gene lookup returns CDR1 MNHNS and CDR2 SASEGT. The CDR3, as DNA: TGTGCCAGCAGTGAAGCGAGCCCCTCTGGGGCCAACGTCCTGACTTTC. Amino acid sequence: CASSEASPSGANVLTF.

The chain is built from TRBV5-1 and TRBJ2-7; 8 bases are a match to TRBD2. The germline gives CDR1 SGHRS, CDR2 YFSETQ. Unmatched junction bases numbered 12, after V lost 4 bases and J lost 6 bases. The CDR3 is made up of 15 amino acids. CDR3 nucleotides: TGCGCCAGCAGCCCTCGCCAAGCGGGAGAGGGCGAGCAGTACTTC. Translation: CASSPRQAGEGEQYF.

The J gene is TRBJ2-3, the V gene TRBV5-5; no firm D call. Germline values: CDR1 SGHKS, CDR2 YYEKEE (reference sequence). This CDR3 comprises 15 residues. V lost 0 bases and J 0 bases, leaving 8 bases between the germline ends. The CDR3 DNA reads as TGTGCCAGCAGCTTGGCTCCAAGAAGCACAGATACGCAGTATTTT. This sequence encodes CASSLAPRSTDTQYF.

In the case of this clone: In the same sample, other DNA sequences code for this CDR3. The CDR3 protein is CASSRGRTEAFF. CDR3 in DNA: TGTGCCAGCAGCCGGGGGCGGACTGAAGCTTTCTTT. The chain couples TRBV6-6 to TRBJ1-1; possibly TRBD1 for D (6 bases). The germline V gene has CDR1 MNHNY and CDR2 SVGAGI (reference sequence). V shed 6 bases and J shed 5 bases, with 10 bases lying between them. This CDR3 is built from 12 residues.

A remark on this clone: Other DNA sequences within the sample encode an identical CDR3. The rearrangement links TRBV7-2 to TRBJ1-3; D is ambiguous. Per the germline V gene, CDR1 is SGHTA and CDR2 is FQGNSA. V lost 1 base, J lost 3 bases, and 7 bases lay in between. The CDR3 runs to 14 residues. CDR3 sequence: CASSLGGGGNTIYF. CDR3 nucleotides: TGTGCCAGCAGCTTAGGAGGTGGTGGAAACACCATATATTTT.

The rearrangement joins TRBV7-9 to TRBJ2-7, with 11 bases fitting TRBD1. V lost 7 bases to trimming and J lost 3 bases; unmatched junction nucleotides: 5. The CDR3 totals 14 residues. CDR1 and CDR2 (germline): SEHNR, FQNEAQ (reference sequence). Here the CDR3 DNA reads TGTGCCAGCATGCGGGGGACAGGGGGCTACGAGCAGTACTTC. Amino acids: CASMRGTGGYEQYF.

The chain has TRBV5-6 and TRBJ1-2; D not resolved. Trimming left V 6 bases short and J 2 bases short, with 11 bases between. The germline gives CDR1 SGHDT, CDR2 YYEEEE. The CDR3 covers 13 residues. The CDR3 is CASTLPQNYGYTF. CDR3 bases: TGTGCCAGCACCTTACCCCAGAACTATGGCTACACCTTC.

This chain links TRBV10-1 with TRBJ1-1; 8 nucleotides line up with TRBD1. V lost 6 bases and J lost 3; bases outside the gene matches: 3. This CDR3 has 13 residues. CDR1 WNHNN and CDR2 SYGVQD come from the germline V gene (reference sequence). DNA for the CDR3: TGCGCCAGCAGGACAGGGGAGGACACTGAAGCTTTCTTT. The encoded protein is CASRTGEDTEAFF.

The chain combines TRBV11-2 with TRBJ2-1, with D perhaps matching TRBD2 (7 bases). The CDR3 is 15 amino acids. Trimming removed 1 base at V and 6 bases at J, with 13 bases between. In germline, CDR1 is SGHAT, CDR2 FQNNGV. The CDR3 DNA follows: TGTGCCAGCAGCTTAGGCGGGGGCACTGCCAATGAGCAGTTCTTC. This gives the protein CASSLGGGTANEQFF.

The J gene is TRBJ2-3, the V gene TRBV5-6, with D unresolved. Trimming left V 6 bases short and J 8 bases short, with 22 bases between. This CDR3 has 15 amino acids. Germline CDR1 SGHDT, CDR2 YYEEEE. Here the CDR3 reads CASIPRAGPLGTQYF. The CDR3 DNA reads as TGTGCCAGCATCCCCCGGGCTGGACCACTCGGTACGCAGTATTTT.

This clone was seen a few times. V usage is TRBV5-1 and J usage is TRBJ1-1, with D unresolved. This CDR3 has 13 amino acids. V shed 0 bases and J shed 8 bases, with 11 bases lying between them. The V gene's germline CDR1 is SGHRS and CDR2 YFSETQ. CDR3 in amino acids: CASSLVYGSEAFF. The CDR3 DNA sequence: TGCGCCAGCAGCTTGGTGTACGGCAGCGAAGCTTTCTTT.

This clone was seen only once. This chain joins TRBV12-5 and TRBJ2-7; D is ambiguous. Germline V gene lookup returns CDR1 LGHNT and CDR2 FRNRAP. This CDR3 spans 13 amino acids. The ends were cut back, 1 base at V and 3 bases at J, with 7 bases in the middle. The CDR3 spells CASGLGHYYEQYF. CDR3 nucleotides: TGTGCTAGTGGTTTGGGGCATTACTACGAGCAGTACTTC.

This rearrangement joins TRBV7-8 to TRBJ2-7; 8 nucleotides match TRBD1. CDR1 and CDR2 (germline): SGHVS, FQNEAQ. The CDR3 length is 16 residues. J lost 4 bases, V lost 5 bases, and 13 bases had no gene match. The CDR3 bases are TGTGCCAGCAGCACCCGACAGGGGCCTCAACCATACGAGCAGTACTTC. Amino acid sequence: CASSTRQGPQPYEQYF.

J is TRBJ2-1 and V is TRBV11-3; possibly TRBD1 or TRBD2 for D (7 bases each). Per the germline V gene, CDR1 is SGHNT and CDR2 is YENEEA. This CDR3 contains 11 residues. V was trimmed by 8 bases and J by 8 bases, leaving 10 bases between them. CDR3 bases: TGTGCCAGCCAGGGGGGGCATGAGCAGTTCTTC. It specifies CASQGGHEQFF.

Here the CDR3 reads CASKGFSTDTQYF. CDR3 DNA: TGTGCCAGCAAGGGATTTAGCACAGATACGCAGTATTTT. The rearrangement uses TRBV6-1 and TRBJ2-3; D is uncertain. V was clipped by 7 bases and J by 0 bases, with 8 bases between them. Germline V CDR1 and CDR2: MNHNS, SASEGT. This CDR3 spans 13 amino acids.

The genes are TRBV7-6 and TRBJ1-6; D gene uncertain. There are 13 residues in the CDR3. V was cut by 1 base and J by 10 bases, with 8 bases left in between. CDR1 is SGHVS and CDR2 is FNYEAQ in the germline V gene. CDR3 in DNA: TGTGCCAGCAGCTTAGAAGCAGGCTCACCCCTCCACTTT. It translates to CASSLEAGSPLHF.

The genes are TRBV28 and TRBJ1-1; D ambiguous. CDR1 is MDHEN, CDR2 SYDVKM, per germline. V shed 8 bases and J shed 4 bases, with 11 bases lying between them. CDR3 length: 12 residues. This CDR3 reads CASGEVFTEAFF. Written as DNA, the CDR3 is TGTGCCAGCGGGGAGGTTTTCACTGAAGCTTTCTTT.

This clone was found a few times. The V call is TRBV7-2, the J call TRBJ1-6; tentatively, D is TRBD1 (6 bases). V was clipped by 4 bases and J by 14 bases, with 18 bases between them. This CDR3 has 14 residues. Germline V lookup: CDR1 SGHTA, CDR2 FQGNSA. CDR3 coding DNA: TGTGCCAGCAGCTCATTGGAGGGACATTTATCCCTCCACTTT. This sequence encodes CASSSLEGHLSLHF.

V is TRBV11-3 and J is TRBJ2-2, with a possible D match to TRBD1 (5 bases). Germline V gives CDR1 SGHNT, CDR2 YENEEA. Trimming took 1 base from V and 0 from J, leaving 15 bases between them. The CDR3 runs 18 residues. The CDR3 DNA is TGTGCCAGCAGCTTAGGAGGTTGGGGCTCGTCGAACACCGGGGAGCTGTTTTTT. Protein: CASSLGGWGSSNTGELFF.

This chain links TRBV30 with TRBJ1-1; 7 nucleotides agree with TRBD1. The CDR3 sequence is 13 residues long. Per the germline V gene, CDR1 is GTSNPN and CDR2 is SVGIG (reference sequence). J was trimmed by 1 base and V by 4 bases; bases with no gene match: 3. The CDR3 nucleotides read TGTGCCTGGACGGGACAGTGGAACACTGAAGCTTTCTTT. This gives the protein CAWTGQWNTEAFF.